This T cell receptor (beta chain) originates from a study of blood T cells in healthy people across ages. The study's findings and limits: Unknown CMV status may confound age-related changes in expanded clones. Aged donors had fewer naive CD4+ cells and lower diversity than long-lived donors.

Germline CDR1 and CDR2: SEHNR and FQNEAQ (reference sequence). V was pared by 5 bases and J by 9 bases, with 17 bases between. This CDR3 is built from 14 residues. A second PCR of 7 to 11 cycles used a sample-barcoded 5' primer and a J-beta primer mix. The template-switch adaptor, which had 12 random nucleotides, put a tag on each cDNA molecule. Each CDR3 protein is one row after TCRdb ran MiXCR on the 5' RACE reads. Seen here are 700,000 or so distinct CDR3 sequences, around 43% observed once, and the top ten hold about 32%. This clonotype was detected many times. The antigen remains undetermined. The sample consisted of blood. The sequence was collected from a man older than 75 in good health. V and J are TRBV7-9 and TRBJ2-1; the D call may be TRBD1 or TRBD2 (5 bases each). The CDR3 is CASSPPWGRGEQFF. For the CDR3, the DNA is TGTGCCAGCAGCCCCCCTTGGGGGAGAGGTGAGCAGTTCTTC.